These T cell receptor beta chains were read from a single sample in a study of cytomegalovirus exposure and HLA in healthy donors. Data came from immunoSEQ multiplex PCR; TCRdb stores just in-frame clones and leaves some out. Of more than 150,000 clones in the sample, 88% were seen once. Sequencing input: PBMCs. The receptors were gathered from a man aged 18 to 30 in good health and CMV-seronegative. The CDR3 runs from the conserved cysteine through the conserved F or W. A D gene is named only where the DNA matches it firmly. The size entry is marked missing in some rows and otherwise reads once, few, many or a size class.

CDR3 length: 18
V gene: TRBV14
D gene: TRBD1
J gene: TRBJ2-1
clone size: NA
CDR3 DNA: TGTGCCAGCAGCCTGCGATCCGGGACAGGGGGCCGGGGCAATGAGCAGTTCTTC
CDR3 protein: CASSLRSGTGGRGNEQFF

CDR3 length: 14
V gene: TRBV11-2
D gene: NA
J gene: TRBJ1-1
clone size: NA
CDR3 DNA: TGTGCCAGCAGCCTGAGGAAGCCGGAGGAGGAAGCTTTCTTT
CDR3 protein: CASSLRKPEEEAFF

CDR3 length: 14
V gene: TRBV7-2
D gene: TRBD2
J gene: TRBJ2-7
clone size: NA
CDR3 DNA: TGTGCCAGCACGTGGGCGGGAGGGTCCTACGAGCAGTACTTC
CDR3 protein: CASTWAGGSYEQYF

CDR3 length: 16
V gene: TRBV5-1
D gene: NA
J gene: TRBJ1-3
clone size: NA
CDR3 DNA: TGCGCCAGCAGCTTGGCCGGAGGGTTTTCTGGAAACACCATATATTTT
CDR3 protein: CASSLAGGFSGNTIYF

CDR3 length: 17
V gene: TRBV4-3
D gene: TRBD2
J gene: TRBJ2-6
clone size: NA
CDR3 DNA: TGCGCCAGCAGCCAAGCCCCAGCGGGATCTGGGGCCAACGTCCTGACTTTC
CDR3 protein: CASSQAPAGSGANVLTF

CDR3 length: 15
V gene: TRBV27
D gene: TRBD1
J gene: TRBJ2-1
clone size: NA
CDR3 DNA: TGTGCCAGCAGCAAGGGACAGGGGGGTCTCGATGAGCAGTTCTTC
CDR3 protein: CASSKGQGGLDEQFF

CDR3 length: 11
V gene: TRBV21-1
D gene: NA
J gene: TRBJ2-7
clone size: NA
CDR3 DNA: TGTGCCAGCCCGGGACTATACGAGCAGTACTTC
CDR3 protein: CASPGLYEQYF

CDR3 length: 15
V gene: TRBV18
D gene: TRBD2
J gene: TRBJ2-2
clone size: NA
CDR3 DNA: TGTGCCAGCGGGCGGAGTAGCGGGGTCACCGGGGAGCTGTTTTTT
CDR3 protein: CASGRSSGVTGELFF

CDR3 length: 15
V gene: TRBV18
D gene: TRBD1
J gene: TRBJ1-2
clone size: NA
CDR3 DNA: TGTGCCAGCTCACCGCTGGACAGGGAACGGGATGGCTACACCTTC
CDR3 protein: CASSPLDRERDGYTF

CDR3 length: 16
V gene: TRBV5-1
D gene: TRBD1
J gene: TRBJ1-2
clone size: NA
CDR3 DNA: TGCGCCAGCAGCGCCGGACAGGGGGAAGGGATCTATGGCTACACCTTC
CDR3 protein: CASSAGQGEGIYGYTF

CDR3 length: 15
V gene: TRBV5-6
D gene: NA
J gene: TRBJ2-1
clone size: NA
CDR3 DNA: TGTGCCAGCTTACAATCCCCCAGCTCCTACAATGAGCAGTTCTTC
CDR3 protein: CASLQSPSSYNEQFF

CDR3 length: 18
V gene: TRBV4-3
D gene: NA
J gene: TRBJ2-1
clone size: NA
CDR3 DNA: TGCGCCAGCAGCCAAGATCTGGGGCCCAACACCTTCTACAATGAGCAGTTCTTC
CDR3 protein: CASSQDLGPNTFYNEQFF

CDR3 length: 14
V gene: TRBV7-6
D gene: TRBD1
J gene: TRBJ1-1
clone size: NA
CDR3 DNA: TGTGCCAGCAGCTTACGGGGACAGGACACTGAAGCTTTCTTT
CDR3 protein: CASSLRGQDTEAFF

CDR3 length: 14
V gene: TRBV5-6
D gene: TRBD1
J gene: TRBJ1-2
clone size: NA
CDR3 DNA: TGTGCCAGCAGCTTGGGAGGGACAGGGGGCGGCTACACCTTC
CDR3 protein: CASSLGGTGGGYTF

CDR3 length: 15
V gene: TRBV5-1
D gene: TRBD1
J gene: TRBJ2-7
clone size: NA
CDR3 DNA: TGCGCCAGCAGCGCGACCAGGGGGTTCCGAAACGAGCAGTACTTC
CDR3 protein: CASSATRGFRNEQYF

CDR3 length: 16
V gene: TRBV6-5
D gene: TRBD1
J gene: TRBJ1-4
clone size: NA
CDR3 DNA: TGTGCCAGCAGTTCATCATACAGGGGGCGCGCCGCGAAACTGTTTTTT
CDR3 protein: CASSSSYRGRAAKLFF

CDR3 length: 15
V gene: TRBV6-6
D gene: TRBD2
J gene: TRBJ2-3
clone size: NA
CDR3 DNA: TGTGCCAGCAGTTACTGGCGGGAGGTGGCAGATACGCAGTATTTT
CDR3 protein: CASSYWREVADTQYF

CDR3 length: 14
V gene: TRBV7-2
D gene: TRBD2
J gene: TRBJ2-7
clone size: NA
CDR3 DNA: TGTGCCAGCAGCTTAATAGCGGGATCCTACGAGCAGTACTTC
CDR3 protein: CASSLIAGSYEQYF

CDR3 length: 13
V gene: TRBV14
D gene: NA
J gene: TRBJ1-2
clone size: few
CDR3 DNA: TGTGCCAGCAGCCAAGTCTACAGCTATGGCTACACCTTC
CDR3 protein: CASSQVYSYGYTF

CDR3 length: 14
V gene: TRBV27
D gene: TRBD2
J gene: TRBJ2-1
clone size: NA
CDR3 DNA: TGTGCCAGCAGTTTCGGGGGGGCTTTTGTTGAGCAGTTCTTC
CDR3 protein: CASSFGGAFVEQFF

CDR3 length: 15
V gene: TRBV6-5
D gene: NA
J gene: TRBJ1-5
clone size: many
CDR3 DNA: TGTGCCAGCAGTCCCGTGTCTGAGCACGATCAGCCCCAGCATTTT
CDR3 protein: CASSPVSEHDQPQHF

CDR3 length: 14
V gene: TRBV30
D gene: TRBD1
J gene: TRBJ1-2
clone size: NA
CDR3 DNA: TGTGCCTGGAGTGTGGCGGGGACAGGGGACGGCTACACCTTC
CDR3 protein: CAWSVAGTGDGYTF

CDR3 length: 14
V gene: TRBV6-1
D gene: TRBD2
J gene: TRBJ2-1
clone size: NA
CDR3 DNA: TGTGCCAGCAGCGGCGGGAGATTCGGCAATGAGCAGTTCTTC
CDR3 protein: CASSGGRFGNEQFF

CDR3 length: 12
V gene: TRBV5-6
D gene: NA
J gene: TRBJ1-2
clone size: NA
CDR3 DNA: TGTGCCAGCAGCTCCTACTCCTATGGCTACACCTTC
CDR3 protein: CASSSYSYGYTF

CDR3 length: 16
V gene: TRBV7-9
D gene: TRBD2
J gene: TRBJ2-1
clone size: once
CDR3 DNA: TGTGCCAGCAGCTTAGTTGTGGGAGGGCCGCGCAATGAGCAGTTCTTC
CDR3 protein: CASSLVVGGPRNEQFF

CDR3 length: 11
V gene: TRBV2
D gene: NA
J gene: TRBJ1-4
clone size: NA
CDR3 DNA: TGTGCCAGCAGCAGGGACAACGGACTGTTTTTT
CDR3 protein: CASSRDNGLFF

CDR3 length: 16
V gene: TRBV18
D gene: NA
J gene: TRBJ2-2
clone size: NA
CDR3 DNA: TGTGCCAGCTCACCAGTCGGGGAACCGAACACCGGGGAGCTGTTTTTT
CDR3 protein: CASSPVGEPNTGELFF

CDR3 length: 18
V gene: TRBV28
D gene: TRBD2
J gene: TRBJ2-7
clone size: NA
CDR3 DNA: TGTGCCAGCAGTCGCCGTAGGGGGGAGGCTAGCGGGACTCGCGAGCAGTACTTC
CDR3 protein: CASSRRRGEASGTREQYF

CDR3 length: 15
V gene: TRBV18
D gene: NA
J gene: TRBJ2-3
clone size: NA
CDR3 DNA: TGTGCCAGCTCACCTGTCGGAGGGGAAGCAGATACGCAGTATTTT
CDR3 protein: CASSPVGGEADTQYF

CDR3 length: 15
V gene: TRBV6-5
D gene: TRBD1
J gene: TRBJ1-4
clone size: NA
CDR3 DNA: TGTGCCAGCAGTTCCGACAGGGACACCGGGGAAAAACTGTTTTTT
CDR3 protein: CASSSDRDTGEKLFF

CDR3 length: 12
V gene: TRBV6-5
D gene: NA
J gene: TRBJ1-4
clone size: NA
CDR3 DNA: TGTGCCAGCAGTTACCTAAACGAAAAACTGTTTTTT
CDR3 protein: CASSYLNEKLFF

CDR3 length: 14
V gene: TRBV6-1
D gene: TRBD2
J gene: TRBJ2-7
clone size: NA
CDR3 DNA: TGTGCCAGCAGTAGCGGGAGGACCCTCTACGAGCAGTACTTC
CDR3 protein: CASSSGRTLYEQYF

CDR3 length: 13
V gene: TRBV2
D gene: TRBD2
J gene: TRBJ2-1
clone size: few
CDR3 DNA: TGTGCCAGCAGGAGAGGACTAGCCGGCGAGCAGTTCTTC
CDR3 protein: CASRRGLAGEQFF

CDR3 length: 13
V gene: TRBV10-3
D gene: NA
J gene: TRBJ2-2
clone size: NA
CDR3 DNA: TGTGCCATCAGTGCAGGGAACACCGGGGAGCTGTTTTTT
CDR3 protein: CAISAGNTGELFF

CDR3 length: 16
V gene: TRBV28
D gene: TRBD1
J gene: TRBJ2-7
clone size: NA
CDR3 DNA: TGTGCCAGCAGTTTATACCCCGGACAGGGGGCAAACGAGCAGTACTTC
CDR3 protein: CASSLYPGQGANEQYF

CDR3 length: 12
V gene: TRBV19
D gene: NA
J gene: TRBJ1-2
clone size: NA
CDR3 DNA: TGTGCCAGTAGTATCCAGAACAATGGCTACACCTTC
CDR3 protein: CASSIQNNGYTF

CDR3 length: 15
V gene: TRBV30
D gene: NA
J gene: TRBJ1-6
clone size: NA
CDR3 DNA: TGTGCCTGGAGTTCACTAGGCTCCTATAATTCACCCCTCCACTTT
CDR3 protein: CAWSSLGSYNSPLHF

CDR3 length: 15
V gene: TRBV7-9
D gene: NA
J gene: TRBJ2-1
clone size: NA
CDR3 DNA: TGTGCCAGCAGCTTAGGGTGGGCGTCCCCCCATGAGCAGTTCTTC
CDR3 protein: CASSLGWASPHEQFF

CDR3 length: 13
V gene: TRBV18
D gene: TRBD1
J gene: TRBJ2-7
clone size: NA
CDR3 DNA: TGTGCCAGCTCTCCAGGGGGCACCTACGAGCAGTACTTC
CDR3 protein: CASSPGGTYEQYF

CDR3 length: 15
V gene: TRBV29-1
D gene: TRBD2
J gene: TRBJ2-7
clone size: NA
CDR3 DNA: TGCAGCGTTGCGGGACTAGCGGGATTCTCCTACGAGCAGTACTTC
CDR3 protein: CSVAGLAGFSYEQYF

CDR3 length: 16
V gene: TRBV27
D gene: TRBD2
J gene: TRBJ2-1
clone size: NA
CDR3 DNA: TGTGCCAGCAGAGAGACGGGACTAGCTATACTCAATGAGCAGTTCTTC
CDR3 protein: CASRETGLAILNEQFF

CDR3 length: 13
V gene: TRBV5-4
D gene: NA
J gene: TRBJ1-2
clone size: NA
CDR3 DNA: TGTGCCAGCAGTTCCGCAGGGTTTGAAGGCTACACCTTC
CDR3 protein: CASSSAGFEGYTF

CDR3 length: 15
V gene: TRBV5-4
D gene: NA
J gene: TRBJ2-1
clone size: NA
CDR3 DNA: TGTGCCAGCAGCCCCAGCCGTCCCGGCGGGGATGAGCAGTTCTTC
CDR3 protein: CASSPSRPGGDEQFF

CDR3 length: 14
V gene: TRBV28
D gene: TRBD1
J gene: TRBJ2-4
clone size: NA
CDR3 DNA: TGTGCCAGCAGCCCGGGACAGGCCAAAAACATTCAGTACTTC
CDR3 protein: CASSPGQAKNIQYF

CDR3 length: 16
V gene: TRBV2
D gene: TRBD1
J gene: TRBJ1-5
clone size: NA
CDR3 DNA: TGTGCCAGCTCCCTGGGCGGGACAGGGGGCGATCAGCCCCAGCATTTT
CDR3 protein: CASSLGGTGGDQPQHF

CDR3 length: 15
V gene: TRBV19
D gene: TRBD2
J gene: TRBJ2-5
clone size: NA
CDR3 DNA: TGTGCCAGTAGTATAGGACTAGCGGGAGTCGAGACCCAGTACTTC
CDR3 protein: CASSIGLAGVETQYF

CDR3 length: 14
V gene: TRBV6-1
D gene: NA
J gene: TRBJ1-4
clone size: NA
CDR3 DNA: TGTGCCAGCAGTAGACAGGACCTTAATGAAAAACTGTTTTTT
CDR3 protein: CASSRQDLNEKLFF

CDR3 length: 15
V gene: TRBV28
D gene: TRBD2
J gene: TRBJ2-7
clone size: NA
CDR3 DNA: TGTGCCAGCAGTCCGTCGAGCGGGGCCTCCTACGAGCAGTACTTC
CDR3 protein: CASSPSSGASYEQYF

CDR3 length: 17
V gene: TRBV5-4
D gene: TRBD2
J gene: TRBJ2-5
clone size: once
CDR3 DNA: TGTGCCAGCAGCTTTGGACTAGCGGGAGACACAGGAGAGACCCAGTACTTC
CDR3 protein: CASSFGLAGDTGETQYF

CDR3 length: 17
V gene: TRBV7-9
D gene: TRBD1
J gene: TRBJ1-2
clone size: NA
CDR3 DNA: TGTGCCAGCAGCTTAGCCCGAGGACAGGTCACTAACTATGGCTACACCTTC
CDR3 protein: CASSLARGQVTNYGYTF

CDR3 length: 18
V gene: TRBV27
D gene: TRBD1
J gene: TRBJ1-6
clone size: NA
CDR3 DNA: TGTGCCAGCAGCCGCCGAGCTCCGGGACAGGGCAGAAATTCACCCCTCCACTTT
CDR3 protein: CASSRRAPGQGRNSPLHF

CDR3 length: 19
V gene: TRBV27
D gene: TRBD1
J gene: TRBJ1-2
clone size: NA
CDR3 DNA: TGTGCCAGCACCCCTTCCGTTGGCCCGACGTTAGAGGGGGCATCTGGCTACACCTTC
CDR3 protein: CASTPSVGPTLEGASGYTF

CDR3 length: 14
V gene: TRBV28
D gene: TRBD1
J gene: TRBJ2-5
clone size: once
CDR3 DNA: TGTGCTTCATCAAGGGACAGCTCCCAAGAGACCCAGTACTTC
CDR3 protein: CASSRDSSQETQYF

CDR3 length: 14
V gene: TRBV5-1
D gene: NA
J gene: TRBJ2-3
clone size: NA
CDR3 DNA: TGCGCCAGCAGCTTTTACTATGGGACAGATACGCAGTATTTT
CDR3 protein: CASSFYYGTDTQYF

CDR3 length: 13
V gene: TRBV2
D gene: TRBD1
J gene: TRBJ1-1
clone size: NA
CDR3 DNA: TGTGCCAGCAGTCCGACAGGGTTAAGAGAAGCTTTCTTT
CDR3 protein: CASSPTGLREAFF

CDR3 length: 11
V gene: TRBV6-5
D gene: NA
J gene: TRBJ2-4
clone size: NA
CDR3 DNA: TGTGCCAGCAGAGAGAAAAACATTCAGTACTTC
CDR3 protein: CASREKNIQYF

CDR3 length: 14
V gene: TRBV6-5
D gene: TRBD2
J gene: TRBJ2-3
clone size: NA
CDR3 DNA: TGTGCCAGCAGCCTAGCGGGAGGGGCAGATACGCAGTATTTT
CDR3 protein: CASSLAGGADTQYF

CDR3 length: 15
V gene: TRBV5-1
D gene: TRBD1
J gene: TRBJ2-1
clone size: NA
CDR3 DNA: TGCGCCAGCAGCGGGGGAGGGACAGGGAACAATGAGCAGTTCTTC
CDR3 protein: CASSGGGTGNNEQFF

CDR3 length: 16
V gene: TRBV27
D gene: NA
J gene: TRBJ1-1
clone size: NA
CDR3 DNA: TGTGCCAGCAGAGAGTGGCGGGGATCAGAGAACACTGAAGCTTTCTTT
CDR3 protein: CASREWRGSENTEAFF